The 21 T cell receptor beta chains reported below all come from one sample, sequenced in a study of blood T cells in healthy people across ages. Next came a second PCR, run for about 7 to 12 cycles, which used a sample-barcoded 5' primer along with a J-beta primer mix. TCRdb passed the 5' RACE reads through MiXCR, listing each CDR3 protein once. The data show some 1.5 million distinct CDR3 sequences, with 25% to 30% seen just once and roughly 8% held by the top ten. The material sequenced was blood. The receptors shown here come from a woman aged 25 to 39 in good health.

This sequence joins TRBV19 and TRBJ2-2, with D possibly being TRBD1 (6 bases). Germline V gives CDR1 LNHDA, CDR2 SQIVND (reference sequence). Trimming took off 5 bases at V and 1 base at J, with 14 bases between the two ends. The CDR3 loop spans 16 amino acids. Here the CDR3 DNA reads TGTGCCAGTAGTGCGACGACAGGAGTGAACACCGGGGAGCTGTTTTTT. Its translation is CASSATTGVNTGELFF. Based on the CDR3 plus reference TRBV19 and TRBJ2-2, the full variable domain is DGGITQSPKYLFRKEGQNVTLSCEQNLNHDAMYWYRQDPGQGLRLIYYSQIVNDFQKGDIAEGYSVSREKKESFPLTVTSAQKNPTAFYLCASSATTGVNTGELFFGEGSRLTVL.

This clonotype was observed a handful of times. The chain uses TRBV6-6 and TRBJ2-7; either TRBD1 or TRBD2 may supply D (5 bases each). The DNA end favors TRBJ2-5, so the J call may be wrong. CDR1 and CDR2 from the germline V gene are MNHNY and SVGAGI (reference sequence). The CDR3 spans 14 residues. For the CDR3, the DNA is TGTGCCAGCAGTTACCGGGACCGTCTGGAGACCCAGTACTTC. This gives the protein CASSYRDRLETQYF.

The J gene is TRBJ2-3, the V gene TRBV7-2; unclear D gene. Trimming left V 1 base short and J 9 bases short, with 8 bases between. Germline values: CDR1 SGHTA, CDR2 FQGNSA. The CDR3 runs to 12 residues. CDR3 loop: CASSLVTKTQYF. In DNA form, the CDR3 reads TGTGCCAGCAGCTTAGTGACCAAGACGCAGTATTTT.

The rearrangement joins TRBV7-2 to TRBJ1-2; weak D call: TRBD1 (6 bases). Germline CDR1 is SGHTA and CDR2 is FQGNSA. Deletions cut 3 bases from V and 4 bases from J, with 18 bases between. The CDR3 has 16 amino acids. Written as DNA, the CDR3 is TGTGCCAGCAGCTTGACCCAATTTGCAGGGGTCTATGGCTACACCTTC. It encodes CASSLTQFAGVYGYTF.

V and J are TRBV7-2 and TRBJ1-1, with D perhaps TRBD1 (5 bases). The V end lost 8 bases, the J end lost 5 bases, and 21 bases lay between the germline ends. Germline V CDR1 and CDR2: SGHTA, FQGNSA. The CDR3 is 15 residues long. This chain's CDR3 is CASGSELRGVTEAFF. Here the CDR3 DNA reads TGTGCCAGCGGCTCCGAATTACGGGGGGTGACTGAAGCTTTCTTT.

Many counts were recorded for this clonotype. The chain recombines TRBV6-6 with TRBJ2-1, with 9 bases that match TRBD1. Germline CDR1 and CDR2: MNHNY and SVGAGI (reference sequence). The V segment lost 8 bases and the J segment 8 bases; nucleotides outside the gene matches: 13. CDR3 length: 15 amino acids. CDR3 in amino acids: CASSPQGAHRYEQFF. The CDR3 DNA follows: TGTGCCAGCTCCCCACAGGGGGCGCATAGGTATGAGCAGTTCTTC.

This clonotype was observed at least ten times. In DNA, the CDR3 is TGCAGCGTTGAAGTCCGACTAGCGGGAGGGGGCGAGCAGTACTTC. Translation: CSVEVRLAGGGEQYF. The V and J genes are TRBV29-1 and TRBJ2-7; 14 nucleotides match TRBD2. The CDR3 is made up of 15 amino acids. Germline V gene sequence: CDR1 SQVTM, CDR2 ANQGSEA. Trimming cost V 1 base and J 6 bases; bases outside gene matches: 5.

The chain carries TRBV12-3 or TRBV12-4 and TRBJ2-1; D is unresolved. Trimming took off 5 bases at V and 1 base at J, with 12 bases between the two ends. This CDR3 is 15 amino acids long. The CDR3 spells CASSEDGRSYNEQFF. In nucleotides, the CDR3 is TGTGCCAGCAGTGAGGACGGTAGGTCCTACAATGAGCAGTTCTTC.

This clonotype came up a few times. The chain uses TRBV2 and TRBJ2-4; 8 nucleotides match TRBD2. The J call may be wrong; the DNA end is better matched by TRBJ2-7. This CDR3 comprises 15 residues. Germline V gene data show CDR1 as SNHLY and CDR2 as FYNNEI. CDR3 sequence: CASSVIAGTSSEQYF. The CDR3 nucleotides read TGTGCCAGCAGTGTGATAGCGGGAACGTCCAGCGAGCAGTACTTC.

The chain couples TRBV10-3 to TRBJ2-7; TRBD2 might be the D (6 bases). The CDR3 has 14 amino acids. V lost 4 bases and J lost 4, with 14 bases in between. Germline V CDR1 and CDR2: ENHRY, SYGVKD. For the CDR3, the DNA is TGTGCCATCAGTGCATTAGCGGAGAATTACGAGCAGTACTTC. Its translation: CAISALAENYEQYF.

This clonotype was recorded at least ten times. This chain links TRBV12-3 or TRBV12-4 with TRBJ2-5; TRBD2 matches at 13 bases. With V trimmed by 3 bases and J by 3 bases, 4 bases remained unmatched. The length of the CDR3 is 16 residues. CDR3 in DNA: TGTGCCAGCAGTTTTGGGACTAGCGGGAAGAAAGAGACCCAGTACTTC. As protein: CASSFGTSGKKETQYF.

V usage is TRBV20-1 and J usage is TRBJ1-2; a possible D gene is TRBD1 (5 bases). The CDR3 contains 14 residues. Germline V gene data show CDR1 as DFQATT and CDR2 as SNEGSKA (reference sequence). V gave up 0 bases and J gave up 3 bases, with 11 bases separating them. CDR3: CSARDLGRYYGYTF. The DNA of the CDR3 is TGCAGTGCTAGAGATCTGGGACGGTACTATGGCTACACCTTC.

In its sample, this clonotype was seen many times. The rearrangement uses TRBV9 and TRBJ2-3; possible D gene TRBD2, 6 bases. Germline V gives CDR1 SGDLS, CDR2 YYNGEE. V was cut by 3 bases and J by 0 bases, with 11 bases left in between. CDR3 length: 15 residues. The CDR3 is CASSAYSGSTDTQYF. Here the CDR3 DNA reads TGTGCCAGCAGCGCGTACAGCGGGAGCACAGATACGCAGTATTTT.

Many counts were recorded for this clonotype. The CDR3 region has the DNA TGTGCCAGCAGCTTAGGGTTCGGAAGAGCGCAGTATTTT. This sequence encodes CASSLGFGRAQYF. The chain is built from TRBV7-2 and TRBJ2-3; D not certain. The CDR3 consists of 13 residues. The V and J ends lost 1 base and 10 bases respectively, with 12 bases between them. Germline values: CDR1 SGHTA, CDR2 FQGNSA. The whole variable domain, remainder taken from reference TRBV7-2 and TRBJ2-3, is GAGVSQSPSNKVTEKGKDVELRCDPISGHTALYWYRQSLGQGLEFLIYFQGNSAPDKSGLPSDRFSAERTGGSVSTLTIQRTQQEDSAVYLCASSLGFGRAQYFGPGTRLTVL.

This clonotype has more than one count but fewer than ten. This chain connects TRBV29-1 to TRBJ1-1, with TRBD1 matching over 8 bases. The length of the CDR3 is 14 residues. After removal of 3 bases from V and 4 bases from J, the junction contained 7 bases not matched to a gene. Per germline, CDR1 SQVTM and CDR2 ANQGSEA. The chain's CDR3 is CSVDRRQGTTEAFF. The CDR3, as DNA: TGCAGCGTTGATCGTCGACAGGGGACCACTGAAGCTTTCTTT.

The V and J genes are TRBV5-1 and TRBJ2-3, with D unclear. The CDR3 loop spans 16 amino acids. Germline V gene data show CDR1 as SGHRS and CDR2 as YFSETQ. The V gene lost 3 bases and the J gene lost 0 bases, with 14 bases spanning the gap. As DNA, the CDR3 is TGCGCCAGCAGCTCGCTCCGAGGCACCAGCACAGATACGCAGTATTTT. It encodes CASSSLRGTSTDTQYF. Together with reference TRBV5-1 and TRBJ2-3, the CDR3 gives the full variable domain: KAGVTQTPRYLIKTRGQQVTLSCSPISGHRSVSWYQQTPGQGLQFLFEYFSETQRNKGNFPGRFSGRQFSNSRSEMNVSTLELGDSALYLCASSSLRGTSTDTQYFGPGTRLTVL.

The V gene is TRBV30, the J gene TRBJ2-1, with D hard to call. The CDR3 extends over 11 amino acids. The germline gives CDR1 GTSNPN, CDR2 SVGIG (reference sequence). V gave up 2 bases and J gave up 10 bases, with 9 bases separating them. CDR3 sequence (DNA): TGTGCCTGGAGTCCGATACGAGAGCAGTTCTTC. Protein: CAWSPIREQFF.

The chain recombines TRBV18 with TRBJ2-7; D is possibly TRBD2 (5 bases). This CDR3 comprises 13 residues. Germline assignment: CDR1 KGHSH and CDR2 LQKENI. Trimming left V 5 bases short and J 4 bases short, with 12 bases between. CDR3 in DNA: TGTGCCAGCTCAGCTAGCCCAGGATACGAGCAGTACTTC. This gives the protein CASSASPGYEQYF.

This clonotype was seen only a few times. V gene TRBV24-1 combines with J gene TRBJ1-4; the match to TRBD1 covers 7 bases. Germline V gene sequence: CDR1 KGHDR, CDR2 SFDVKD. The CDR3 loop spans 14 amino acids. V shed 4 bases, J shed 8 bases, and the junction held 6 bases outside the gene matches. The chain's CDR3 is CATSDRQGNEKLFF. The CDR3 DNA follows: TGTGCCACCAGTGACCGACAGGGAAACGAAAAACTGTTTTTT.

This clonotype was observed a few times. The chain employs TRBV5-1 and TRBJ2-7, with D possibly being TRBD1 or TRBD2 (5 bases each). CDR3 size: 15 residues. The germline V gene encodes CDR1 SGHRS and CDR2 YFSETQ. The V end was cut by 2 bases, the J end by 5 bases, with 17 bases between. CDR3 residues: CASSFRDPGNHEQYF. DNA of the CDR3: TGCGCCAGCAGCTTCCGGGACCCCGGAAACCACGAGCAGTACTTC.

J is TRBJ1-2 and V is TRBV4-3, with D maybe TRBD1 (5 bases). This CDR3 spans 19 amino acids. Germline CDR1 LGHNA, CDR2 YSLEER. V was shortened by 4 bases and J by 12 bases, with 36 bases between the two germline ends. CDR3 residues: CASSLTRPGDGAPLYRHTF. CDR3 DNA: TGCGCCAGCAGCCTCACGCGCCCGGGGGACGGGGCCCCTCTTTATCGCCACACCTTC.